This T cell receptor (beta chain) was recovered during a study of cytomegalovirus exposure and HLA in healthy donors. Primers included in the PCR were 60 Vbeta and 13 Jbeta primers. Here immunoSEQ multiplex PCR was the method, and the copy in TCRdb shows in-frame clones only, minus some. The table includes approximately 130,000 clones, about three quarters detected once. Whole-study results and caveats: A later analysis reportedly found fewer N-insertions in an Asian-associated ancestry cluster than the roughly 700-donor mean.

V dropped 7 bases and J dropped 1 base, with 10 bases sitting between them. Germline loops: CDR1 ENHRY, CDR2 SYGVKD. This CDR3 comprises 13 residues. A word on this clone: Its target is not known.

The chain couples TRBV10-3 to TRBJ1-1, with D hard to call. The clonotype comes from a woman aged 55-69 years in good health and CMV-seropositive. The sample taken for sequencing was PBMCs. The CDR3 DNA reads as TGTGCCATCACACGGGTTGAGAACACTGAAGCTTTCTTT. It encodes CAITRVENTEAFF.